Given below is one T cell receptor (beta chain) in context. Its antigen is unidentified. The data were taken from a study of cytomegalovirus exposure and HLA in healthy donors. Study outcomes and limitations: Later on, an analysis showed TCR association rates differing by HLA locus, with DRB1 the most and HLA-C the fewest. Most of the CMV-associated TCR beta chains (in a later analysis) appeared to be HLA-restricted.

The PCR made use of 60 Vbeta and 13 Jbeta primers. Profiled with immunoSEQ multiplex PCR; TCRdb holds only in-frame clones, not every one. This sample has 90,000 to 100,000 clones; approximately 60% occur once, and the top ten carry around 5.6%. CDR3 length equals 11 residues. Trimming shortened V by 1 base and J by 6 bases, and 4 bases separated the two germline ends. Germline V gives CDR1 GTSNPN, CDR2 SVGIG (reference sequence). Sequenced sample: PBMCs. This TCR came from a boy between 10 and 17 years old in good health and CMV-seropositive. The chain uses TRBV30 and TRBJ2-1, with no clear D. CDR3 DNA: TGTGCCTGGAGTGCCCGCAATGAGCAGTTCTTC. Its translation is CAWSARNEQFF. The variable domain in full, with the rest retrieved from reference TRBV30 and TRBJ2-1, is SQTIHQWPATLVQPVGSPLSLECTVEGTSNPNLYWYRQAAGRGLQLLFYSVGIGQISSEVPQNLSASRPQDRQFILSSKKLLLSDSGFYLCAWSARNEQFFGPGTRLTVL.